The present T cell receptor beta chain was sequenced within a study of immune heterogeneity within non-small cell lung tumors listed by TCRdb under 2018. Turning to the overall study: By histology, the tumors included roughly 11 non-squamous carcinomas, several squamous cell carcinomas and 1 tumor not otherwise specified. TCR repertoires were analyzed from some 57 tumor loci of approximately 16 patients, while transcriptome data covered only about 45 loci from about a dozen patients. To look at intratumoral immune heterogeneity, the study ran whole-exome sequencing, RNA-seq and TCR beta repertoire sequencing on several spatially distinct regions taken from every NSCLC tumor. Neoantigen binding to each patient's HLA alleles was predicted with netMHCpan-3.0 for mutant peptides of 8 to 11 amino acids.

Notes on this clonotype: The antigen it recognizes is unknown. The input lacks base qualities; no much larger clone sits a single base away.

The study at large found these results: Identical dominant CDR3B clonotypes recurred across loci within a patient, yet different tumor locations also harbored unique high-frequency clones. Individual patients mostly had different high-frequency TCR beta clonotypes. A moderate positive correlation (R roughly 0.35), which was statistically significant, linked local T-cell repertoire clonality to local tumor mutational burden.

V sheds 0 bases and J sheds 9 bases, leaving 14 bases between their ends. Taken from the germline V gene (reference sequence), the CDR1 and CDR2 loops are LNHNV and YYDKDF. The CDR3 numbers 14 residues from cysteine through phenylalanine. Solely the CDR3 DNA is kept, with 42 bases framed from the first base. The TCR beta CDR3 region was amplified with a multiplex PCR system, in which a first round of around 10 cycles was run using 32 V-gene forward and 13 J-gene reverse primers. First-round PCR used a QIAGEN Multiplex PCR Kit, and primer sequences were filed in Chinese patent CN105087789A. In a second PCR round, Illumina universal primers were added with the Phusion High-Fidelity PCR Kit. TCR libraries were paired-end sequenced at 151 bp read length on the Illumina HiSeq X Ten platform. As for the original processing: Cutadapt was used to discard reads without multiplex PCR primers, PEAR merged the read pairs, and MiXCR with default settings called the CDR3 regions. Repertoire diversity used Shannon entropy, and clonality was computed as one minus Shannon entropy divided by ln of productive unique sequence count. Dominant or high-frequency T-cell clones were defined as clonotypes at frequencies of at least 0.5%. The public reads were run again by TCRdb, first through fastp at Q25 and then through MiXCR, and only productive beta chains were kept. Each CDR3 protein gets just one entry, which takes the most common genes and DNA from the rows behind it. Here the V and J calls rest on TCRdb's processing, not on the authors' analysis. In this sample the table shows over 2,500 distinct CDR3 sequences, about 45% of which occur a single time. The ten largest clones capture around 8.5% of the sample.

Genomic DNA extracted from bulk tumor tissue served as TCR template, with 600 ng gDNA amplified per sample. During surgery, several biopsies were collected from each primary tumor and placed as far from one another as possible within the tumor mass. The study cohort was described as untreated and was composed of newly diagnosed NSCLC cases undergoing curative surgery. The donor group was made up of roughly 15 newly diagnosed non-small cell lung cancer patients undergoing surgery with curative intent. Two independent pathologists reviewed the resected tumor masses. Sequencing was performed only on DNA and RNA samples of high quality.

This sequence uses TRBV15 and TRBJ2-5; the D call is tentative, TRBD1 or TRBD2, as each matches 5 bases. The TCR sequence derives from a woman between 55 and 75 years old with non-small cell lung cancer. The sample taken for sequencing was lung tumor tissue. The CDR3 sequence is CATSRDNQGRAQYF. DNA sequence: TGTGCCACCAGCAGAGATAACCAGGGACGGGCCCAGTACTTC.